Listed here is a single T cell receptor beta chain. Its antigen remains undetermined. Base qualities were left out, and no much larger clone turns up one base away. A patient counted as having stable Graves' hyperthyroidism if no progression to ophthalmopathy occurred over 18 months of follow-up. Hyperthyroidism patients were newly diagnosed, had a disease duration of under 2 months, and were aged 18 to 65 years. Patients with uncontrolled infections, other autoimmune diseases, pregnancy or lactation were excluded. Diagnoses were established on the basis of clinical symptoms, serum thyroxine and TRAb, thyroid ultrasound, and orbital computed tomography. PBMCs were isolated from about 9.1 ml of fresh peripheral blood by Ficoll-Paque density gradient centrifugation. Total RNA was extracted using Trizol reagent, and RNA quality was assessed on an Agilent 2100 Bioanalyzer. The TCR beta CDR3 regions were amplified from the RNA transcripts. A first-round RT-PCR of the TCR CDR3 used the HTBI primer set with the Qiagen OneStep RT-PCR kit. The libraries were constructed in a second round of multiplex PCR and then size-selected and purified. Sequencing of the libraries was done on an Illumina HiSeq2000 using paired-end 100 bp reads. As for how the authors treated the data: SOAPnuke was used to process the raw data, removing reads that contained adapters or uncalled bases, had a mean Phred below 15, or lacked an exact match to the constant primer or identifier. High-quality paired reads were merged with COPE v1.2.5, and unique nucleotide sequences were defined as clonotypes. MiTCR v1.1 was used to align the clonotypes against IMGT TRBV, TRBD and TRBJ reference segments. The analysis was restricted to V-J combinations with a frequency above 0.0001, which together covered 98% to 99.2% of the repertoires. The TCS score was defined as the ratio of F50 (clonal expansion) to E x V (chaos), calculated using BLOSUM62-based TCRdist between CDR3 peptides within each V-J. Welch's t-statistics and random forest reduced 514 V-J features to roughly 13, which were used in a naive Bayes classifier (R e1071). TCRdb handled the public reads itself, with Q25 trimming in fastp and clone calling in MiXCR, and kept productive beta chains. Every entry covers one CDR3 protein and lists the most common genes and DNA from its rows. These V and J calls derive from TCRdb rather than the authors' analysis. The sample table records over 300,000 distinct CDR3 sequences; 14% of these occur just once. The ten largest clonotypes hold roughly 11% of the sample.

Trimming leaves V shorter by 4 bases and J shorter by 2 bases, with the junction holding 8 bases beyond the gene matches. Including cysteine and phenylalanine, the CDR3 has 16 amino acids. The entry retains the CDR3 DNA only, 48 bases that are in frame from base 1. Reading the germline V gene gives CDR1 SGHRS and CDR2 YFSETQ. This sample is part of a study of T cells in Graves' hyperthyroidism and ophthalmopathy (dated by TCRdb to between 2018 and 2021). Looking at the study overall: Peripheral blood samples were taken at the time of initial diagnosis, prior to any treatment. For training and testing, the 80 to 100 patients in the discovery cohort were randomly divided in a 7:3 ratio. Whether ophthalmopathy could be predicted prospectively was tested in an independent validation cohort made up of roughly 19 hyperthyroidism patients plus 17 patients who later progressed to ophthalmopathy. The paper describes TCR Vbeta CDR3 sequencing of 120 to 150 peripheral blood samples, made up of 40 to 45 ophthalmopathy patients, approximately 76 hyperthyroidism patients and some 17 progressor patients. To identify TCR V-J signatures that set the groups apart, the researchers used a discovery cohort of 95 to 100 patients, made up of under 50 with Graves' ophthalmopathy and some 55 with stable Graves' hyperthyroidism. Thyroid tissue and blood T-cell repertoires from six Graves' hyperthyroidism patients were also compared in the study. Once sampling was done, hyperthyroidism patients were given methimazole at a starting dose of 30 mg daily, whereas ophthalmopathy patients were given high-dose intravenous methylprednisolone. Study-wide findings and limitations: No statistical method was used to set the sample size in advance, and investigators knew the group allocation. During validation, the model predicted progression to ophthalmopathy a median of about 6.5 months ahead of onset, with around 70% sensitivity and around 72% specificity. Ophthalmopathy was separated from stable hyperthyroidism by a 13 V-J signature model, with approximately 85% sensitivity and approximately 84% specificity obtained in cross-validation and 80%/75% obtained in testing. Most expanded thyroid clonotypes (frequency above 0.001) were also found in blood, which suggests that blood repertoires may mirror thyroid immune responses.

The chain couples TRBV5-1 to TRBJ1-4, with 7 bases matching TRBD1. The sequence derives from a woman between 55 and 75 years old with Graves' hyperthyroidism. Sequencing was done on a sample of blood. The DNA sequence is as follows: TGCGCCAGCAGCCCCGGTCAGGGGGGGACTAATGAAAAACTGTTTTTT. This translates into CASSPGQGGTNEKLFF.